The present T cell receptor beta chain was sequenced within a study of beta chain features in type 1 diabetes. General study findings and limits: In all four CD4+ subsets, TCRB CDR3 length was significantly, moderately reduced in type 1 diabetes. Insertions were fewer and deletions more numerous at VDJ junctions in type 1 diabetes patients.

Remarks on this clone: The antigen remains unidentified.

V was shortened by 6 bases and J by 3 bases, with 6 bases between the two germline ends. Germline V gene lookup returns CDR1 SNHLY and CDR2 FYNNEI. CDR3 length equals 11 residues. CD45RO/CCR7/CD25/CD127/CD95/CD27 separated CD4+ naive, central memory, regulatory and stem cell-like memory cells by sorting. The whole isolated RNA underwent reverse transcription, so sequencing captured expressed TCRB transcripts. Only in-frame clones appear in the TCRdb table, and some are missing; sequencing was by immunoSEQ multiplex PCR. The data show 150,000 or so clones, with 6.5% to 10% seen just once and around 0.5% held by the top ten.

The chain carries TRBV2 and TRBJ2-7; D is possibly TRBD1 (6 bases). Specimen: central memory CD4+ T cells from blood. The source is a woman aged 18-29 years with type 1 diabetes. CDR3 sequence: CASRTGYEQYF. Here the CDR3 DNA reads TGTGCCAGCAGGACAGGCTACGAGCAGTACTTC. The full variable domain, with the rest looked up from reference TRBV2 and TRBJ2-7, is EPEVTQTPSHQVTQMGQEVILRCVPISNHLYFYWYRQILGQKVEFLVSFYNNEISEKSEIFDDQFSVERPDGSNFTLKIRSTKLEDSAMYFCASRTGYEQYFGPGTRLTVT.